The sequence of this TCR beta chain was determined in a study of CD8+ T cells in alopecia areata (dated by TCRdb to 2016 to 2018). Turning to the overall study: The treated patients, all with moderate-to-severe alopecia areata, were enrolled in an open-label pilot trial of oral tofacitinib given at 5 to 10 mg twice daily. Tofacitinib was administered for 6 to 18 months, and 6 months of follow-up off drug were then conducted to assess delayed response and recurrence. In treated patients, disease severity was measured using the SALT score, which gives the percentage of scalp surface area affected. High-throughput TCRbeta sequencing was used to examine T cell clonal expansion in alopecia areata in both the C3H/HeJ mouse model and human patients. Scalp tissue and sorted CD4+ and CD8+ peripheral blood T cells from patchy and totalis/universalis alopecia areata patients and from healthy controls were covered by human TCRbeta sequencing. Tofacitinib-treated patients had biopsies at baseline and at 4 and 24 weeks of treatment, with a later scalp biopsy in several patients. Scalp clonality was compared across normal scalp (n=4), patchy alopecia areata scalp (n=8), and alopecia totalis/universalis scalp (n=8). RNA was extracted with the PAXgene miRNA kit for fixed scalp, the miRNeasy kit for PBMCs, and the RNeasy kit for mouse skin. Amplification of TCRbeta CDR3 regions was done by immunoSEQ multiplex PCR using 35 Vbeta forward primers and 13 Jbeta reverse primers. Points the paper makes about the study in general: Shared TCR sequences between patients were less evident than in mice, which may be partly attributable to HLA diversity in the patient population. During tofacitinib treatment, many expanded lesional clones remained in scalp and blood, and this persistence may partly explain relapse after treatment is stopped. Unlike mouse skin, which is dominated by gammadelta T cells, normal human skin has resident alphabeta T cells that are also sequenced, and this complicates analysis of the scalp TCR repertoire. Because the treated cohort was small and had only one nonresponder, larger studies are needed to examine links between baseline CD8+ expansion and response. With tofacitinib, both scalp clonality and the number of expanded CD8+ clones among the top 100 scalp clones went down significantly. Higher clonality and more expanded CD8+ clones were observed in lesional scalp than in normal scalp, particularly in alopecia totalis/universalis, a finding suggestive of antigenic drive.

Libraries were built with the immunoSEQ multiplex PCR assay. To provide template for TCR sequencing, every sample had RNA extracted and reverse transcribed into cDNA. SuperScript III was used for first-strand cDNA synthesis, primed with a 2:1 mix of oligo-dT and random hexamers. A synthetic immune receptor repertoire was used to assess amplification bias, and residual bias was removed computationally. In the authors' own workflow: After raw reads were preprocessed to remove errors, the CDR3 was defined following IMGT conventions as running from the conserved cysteine to phenylalanine. Clonality was computed by normalizing Shannon entropy by log2 of the number of productive unique TCRs and subtracting the result from 1. Whether each scalp clone was CD4 or CD8 was inferred by checking scalp TCRbeta sequences against the CD4 and CD8 repertoires from sorted blood. As stored in TCRdb, this immuneACCESS dataset retains in-frame rearrangements with V and J assigned. A fraction of the clones does not appear; measured against another copy, unresolved V genes explain less than half of the discrepancy, and the remainder lacks a known reason. V and J calls and clone size are given by that table; D and trimming were obtained from the DNA. Recorded for this sample are roughly 120,000 clones; 50% to 75% of them occurred a single time. The ten largest account for roughly 30% of the sample.

The sample's time point label, decoded: less than five weeks on oral tofacitinib. This sample's treatment or condition label indicates: oral pan-JAK inhibitor, 5-10 mg twice daily. From alopecia areata patients, peripheral blood was collected along with lesional scalp punch biopsies. PBMCs were isolated by density centrifugation and stained for CD3, CD4 and CD8, after which CD4+ and CD8+ T cells were sorted on a FACSAria. V is clipped by 2 bases and J by 1 base, and the sequence between their germline boundaries is 10 bases long. The germline V gene (reference sequence) gives CDR1 as GTSNPN and CDR2 as SVGIG. Spanning cysteine to phenylalanine, the CDR3 consists of 14 amino acids. Only the CDR3 portion is preserved as DNA: 42 bases, with reading frame beginning at the first base. In the case of this clone: Its cognate antigen has yet to be identified. Per-base qualities were not stored, and no clone one base away is much larger.

The sample in question was CD8+ T cells sorted from blood, obtained at week 4, from a patient treated with tofacitinib. The chain couples TRBV30 to TRBJ2-3; the D gene cannot be named for sure. The receptor was isolated from a human donor with alopecia areata. This receptor has the CDR3 CAWSPGVRTDTQYF. The nucleotide sequence reads as follows: TGTGCCTGGAGTCCTGGGGTCCGCACAGATACGCAGTATTTT. This CDR3, with the reference TRBV30 and TRBJ2-3 proteins standing in past its ends, gives the full variable domain SQTIHQWPATLVQPVGSPLSLECTVEGTSNPNLYWYRQAAGRGLQLLFYSVGIGQISSEVPQNLSASRPQDRQFILSSKKLLLSDSGFYLCAWSPGVRTDTQYFGPGTRLTVL.